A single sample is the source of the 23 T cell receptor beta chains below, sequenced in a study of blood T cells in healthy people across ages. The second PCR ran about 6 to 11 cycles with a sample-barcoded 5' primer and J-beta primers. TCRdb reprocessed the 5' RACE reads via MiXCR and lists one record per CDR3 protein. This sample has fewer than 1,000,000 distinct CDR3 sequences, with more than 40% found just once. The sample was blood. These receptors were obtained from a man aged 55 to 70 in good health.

CDR3 sequence: CASSQDVSGGINEQFF. The CDR3 DNA reads as TGCGCCAGCAGCCAAGATGTTAGCGGGGGCATTAATGAGCAGTTCTTC. This chain joins TRBV4-1 and TRBJ2-1; 9 bases line up with TRBD2. After removal of 0 bases from V and 7 bases from J, the junction contained 7 bases not matched to a gene. CDR1 and CDR2 (germline): MGHRA, YSYEKL. CDR3 size: 16 residues.

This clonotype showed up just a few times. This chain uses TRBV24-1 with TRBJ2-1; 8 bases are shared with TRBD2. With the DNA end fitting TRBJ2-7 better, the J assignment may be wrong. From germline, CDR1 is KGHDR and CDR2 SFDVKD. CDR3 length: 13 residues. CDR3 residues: CATSGGGHDEQYF. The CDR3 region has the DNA TGTGCCACCAGTGGCGGGGGGCACGATGAGCAGTACTTC.

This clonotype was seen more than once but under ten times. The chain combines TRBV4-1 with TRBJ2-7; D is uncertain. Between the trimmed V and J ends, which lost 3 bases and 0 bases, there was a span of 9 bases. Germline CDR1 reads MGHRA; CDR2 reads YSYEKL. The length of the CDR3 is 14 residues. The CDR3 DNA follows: TGCGCCAGCAGCCATACCGTTAGCTCCTACGAGCAGTACTTC. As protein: CASSHTVSSYEQYF.

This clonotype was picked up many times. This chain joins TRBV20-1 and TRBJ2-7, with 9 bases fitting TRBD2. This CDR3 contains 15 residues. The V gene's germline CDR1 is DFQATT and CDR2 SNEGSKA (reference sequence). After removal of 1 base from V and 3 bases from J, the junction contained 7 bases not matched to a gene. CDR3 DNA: TGCAGTGCTAGAGGGGGTAGCGGGGGAAACTACGAGCAGTACTTC. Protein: CSARGGSGGNYEQYF.

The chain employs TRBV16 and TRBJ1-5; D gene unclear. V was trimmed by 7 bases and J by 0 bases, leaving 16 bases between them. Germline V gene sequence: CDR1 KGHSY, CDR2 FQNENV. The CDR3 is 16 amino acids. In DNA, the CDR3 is TGTGCCAGCATCCATCTGGAGACTTATAGCAATCAGCCCCAGCATTTT. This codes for CASIHLETYSNQPQHF.

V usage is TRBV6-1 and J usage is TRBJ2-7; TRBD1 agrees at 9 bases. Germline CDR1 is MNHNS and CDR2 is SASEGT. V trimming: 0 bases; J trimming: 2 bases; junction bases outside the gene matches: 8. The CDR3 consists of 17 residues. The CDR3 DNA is TGTGCCAGCAGTGAAGCGCTTCCGGGACAGGGAGCCTACGAGCAGTACTTC. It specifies CASSEALPGQGAYEQYF.

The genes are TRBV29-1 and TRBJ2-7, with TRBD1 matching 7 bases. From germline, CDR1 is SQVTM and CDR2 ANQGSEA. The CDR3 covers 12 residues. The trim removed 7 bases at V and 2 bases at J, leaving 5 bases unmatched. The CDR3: CSARDSTYEQYF. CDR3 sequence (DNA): TGCAGCGCCCGGGACAGCACCTACGAGCAGTACTTC.

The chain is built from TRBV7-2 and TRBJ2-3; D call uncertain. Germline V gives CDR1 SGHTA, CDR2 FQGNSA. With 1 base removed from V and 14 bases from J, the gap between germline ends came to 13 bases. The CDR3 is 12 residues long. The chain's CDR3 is CASSLVPDRGYF. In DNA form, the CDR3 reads TGTGCCAGCAGCTTAGTACCAGATCGAGGGTATTTT. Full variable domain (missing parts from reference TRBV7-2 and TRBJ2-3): GAGVSQSPSNKVTEKGKDVELRCDPISGHTALYWYRQSLGQGLEFLIYFQGNSAPDKSGLPSDRFSAERTGGSVSTLTIQRTQQEDSAVYLCASSLVPDRGYFGPGTRLTVL.

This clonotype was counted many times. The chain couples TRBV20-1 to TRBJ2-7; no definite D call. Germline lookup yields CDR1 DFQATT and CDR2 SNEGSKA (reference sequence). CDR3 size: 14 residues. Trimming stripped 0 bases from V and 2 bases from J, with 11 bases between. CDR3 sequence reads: CSARDGRSTYEQYF. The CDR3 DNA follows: TGCAGTGCTAGAGATGGTCGGAGTACCTACGAGCAGTACTTC.

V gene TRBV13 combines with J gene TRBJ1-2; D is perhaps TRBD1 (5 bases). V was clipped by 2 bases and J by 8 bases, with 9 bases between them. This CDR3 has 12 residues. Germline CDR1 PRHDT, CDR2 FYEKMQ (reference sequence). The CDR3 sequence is CASSLPGSGYTF. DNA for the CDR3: TGTGCCAGCAGCTTACCAGGGAGCGGCTACACCTTC. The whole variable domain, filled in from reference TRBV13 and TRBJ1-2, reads AAGVIQSPRHLIKEKRETATLKCYPIPRHDTVYWYQQGPGQDPQFLISFYEKMQSDKGSIPDRFSAQQFSDYHSELNMSSLELGDSALYFCASSLPGSGYTFGSGTRLTVV.

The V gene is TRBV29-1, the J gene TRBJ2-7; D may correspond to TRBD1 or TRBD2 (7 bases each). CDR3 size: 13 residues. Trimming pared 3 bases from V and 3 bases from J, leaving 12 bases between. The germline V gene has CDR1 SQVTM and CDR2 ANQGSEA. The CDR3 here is CSVEQGEGYEQYF. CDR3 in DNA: TGCAGCGTTGAGCAGGGGGAGGGCTACGAGCAGTACTTC.

CDR3 amino acids: CASRRTRTGPEADTQYF. The CDR3, as DNA: TGCGCCAGCAGACGTACCCGGACAGGGCCGGAAGCAGATACGCAGTATTTT. This chain connects TRBV5-1 to TRBJ2-3; TRBD1 matches at 8 bases. The germline V gene has CDR1 SGHRS and CDR2 YFSETQ. The V and J ends lost 5 bases and 4 bases, in that order; junction bases with no gene match: 15. The CDR3 contains 17 residues.

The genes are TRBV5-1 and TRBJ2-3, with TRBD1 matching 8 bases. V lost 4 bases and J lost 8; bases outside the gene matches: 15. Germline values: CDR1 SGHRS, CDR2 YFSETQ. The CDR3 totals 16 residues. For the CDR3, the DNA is TGCGCCAGCAGCCGCAAGACGGGACAGGAGGTAGTTACGCAGTATTTT. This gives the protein CASSRKTGQEVVTQYF.

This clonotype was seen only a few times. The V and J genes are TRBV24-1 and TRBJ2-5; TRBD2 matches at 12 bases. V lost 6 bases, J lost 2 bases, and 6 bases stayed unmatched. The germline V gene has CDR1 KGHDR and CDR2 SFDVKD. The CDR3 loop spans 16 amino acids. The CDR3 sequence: CATSSPTSGGQETQYF. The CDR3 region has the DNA TGTGCCACCAGTAGTCCCACTAGCGGGGGGCAAGAGACCCAGTACTTC.

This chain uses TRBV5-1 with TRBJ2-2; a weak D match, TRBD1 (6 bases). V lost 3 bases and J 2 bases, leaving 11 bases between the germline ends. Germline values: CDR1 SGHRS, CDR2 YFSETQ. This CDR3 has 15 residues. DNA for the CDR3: TGCGCCAGCAGCTCCCCACAGGGAAACACCGGGGAGCTGTTTTTT. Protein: CASSSPQGNTGELFF.

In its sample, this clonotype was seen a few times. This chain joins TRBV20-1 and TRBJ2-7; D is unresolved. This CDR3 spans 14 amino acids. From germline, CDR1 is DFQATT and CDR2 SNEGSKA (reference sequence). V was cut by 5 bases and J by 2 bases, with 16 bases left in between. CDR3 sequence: CSAAGRTSTYEQYF. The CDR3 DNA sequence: TGCAGTGCTGCCGGACGGACGTCGACCTACGAGCAGTACTTC.

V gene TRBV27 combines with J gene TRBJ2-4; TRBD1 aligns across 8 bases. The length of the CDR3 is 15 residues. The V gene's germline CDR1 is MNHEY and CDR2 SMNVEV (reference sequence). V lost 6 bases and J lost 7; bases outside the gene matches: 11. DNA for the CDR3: TGTGCCAGCAGAGGACAGGGCAGGGAATGGAACATTCAGTACTTC. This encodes CASRGQGREWNIQYF.

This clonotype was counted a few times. CDR3 loop: CSATSLGLAETQYF. The CDR3 DNA reads as TGCAGTGCTACTTCTTTAGGACTAGCGGAGACCCAGTACTTC. The chain has TRBV20-1 and TRBJ2-5; TRBD2 aligns across 9 bases. Germline CDR1 reads DFQATT; CDR2 reads SNEGSKA (reference sequence). The V and J ends lost 4 bases and 5 bases, in that order; junction bases with no gene match: 8. The CDR3 runs 14 residues.

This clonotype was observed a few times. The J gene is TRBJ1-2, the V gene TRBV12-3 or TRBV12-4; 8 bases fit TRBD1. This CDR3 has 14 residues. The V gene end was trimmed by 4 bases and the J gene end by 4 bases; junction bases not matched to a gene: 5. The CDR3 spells CASSYGQGVYGYTF. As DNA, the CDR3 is TGTGCCAGCAGTTACGGACAGGGAGTCTATGGCTACACCTTC.

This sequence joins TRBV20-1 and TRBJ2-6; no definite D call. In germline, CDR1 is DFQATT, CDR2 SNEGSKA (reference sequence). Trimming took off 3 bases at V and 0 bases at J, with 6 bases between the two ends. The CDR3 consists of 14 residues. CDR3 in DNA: TGCAGTGCTAGGAAGACCTCTGGGGCCAACGTCCTGACTTTC. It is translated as CSARKTSGANVLTF.

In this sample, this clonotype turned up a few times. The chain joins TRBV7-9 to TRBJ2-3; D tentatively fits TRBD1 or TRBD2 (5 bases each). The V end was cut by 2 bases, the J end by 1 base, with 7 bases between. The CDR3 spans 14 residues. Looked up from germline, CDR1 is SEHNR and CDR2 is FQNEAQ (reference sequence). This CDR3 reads CASSLRDGTDTQYF. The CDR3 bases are TGTGCCAGCAGCTTAAGGGACGGCACAGATACGCAGTATTTT.

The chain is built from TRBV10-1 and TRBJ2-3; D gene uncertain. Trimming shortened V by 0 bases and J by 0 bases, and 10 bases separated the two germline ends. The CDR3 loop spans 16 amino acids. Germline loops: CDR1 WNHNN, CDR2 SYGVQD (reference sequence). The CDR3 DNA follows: TGCGCCAGCAGTGAGTCGAGATCCCCTAGCACAGATACGCAGTATTTT. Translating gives CASSESRSPSTDTQYF.

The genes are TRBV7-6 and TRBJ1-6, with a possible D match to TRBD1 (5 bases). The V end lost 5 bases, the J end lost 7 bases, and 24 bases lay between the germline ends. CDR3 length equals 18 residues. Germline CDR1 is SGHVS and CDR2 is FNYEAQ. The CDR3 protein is CASSQDTAGAGGNSPLHF. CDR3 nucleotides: TGTGCCAGCAGCCAAGACACTGCTGGGGCTGGGGGGAATTCACCCCTCCACTTT.